The 12 T cell receptor beta chains below come from one sample, sequenced in a study of cytomegalovirus exposure and HLA in healthy donors. Vbeta (60) and Jbeta (13) primers were used in the PCR. TCRdb keeps only in-frame clones here, not all; method: immunoSEQ multiplex PCR. The sample has more than 130,000 clones. The specimen sequenced was PBMCs. These receptors were collected from a man in his forties or fifties in good health and CMV-seronegative.

The chain carries TRBV9 and TRBJ2-5; 8 bases are a match to TRBD1. CDR3 length: 15 amino acids. The ends lost 0 bases at V and 2 bases at J; junction bases unmatched: 3. CDR1 and CDR2 from the germline V gene are SGDLS and YYNGEE. CDR3 region: CASSVEDREQETQYF. CDR3 DNA sequence: TGTGCCAGCAGCGTAGAGGACAGGGAACAAGAGACCCAGTACTTC. The variable domain in full, completed from reference TRBV9 and TRBJ2-5, reads DSGVTQTPKHLITATGQRVTLRCSPRSGDLSVYWYQQSLDQGLQFLIQYYNGEERAKGNILERFSAQQFPDLHSELNLSSLELGDSALYFCASSVEDREQETQYFGPGTRLLVL.

V usage is TRBV4-1 and J usage is TRBJ2-1, with TRBD2 matching over 16 bases. Germline CDR1 reads MGHRA; CDR2 reads YSYEKL. J was trimmed by 7 bases and V by 0 bases; bases with no gene match: 3. The length of the CDR3 is 17 residues. The CDR3 DNA sequence: TGCGCCAGCAGCCAAGAGGGACTAGCGGGGGGGGCGAATGAGCAGTTCTTC. It is translated as CASSQEGLAGGANEQFF.

This sequence joins TRBV6-1 and TRBJ1-3; TRBD1 matches 7 bases. With V trimmed by 4 bases and J by 0 bases, 6 bases remained unmatched. Per the germline V gene, CDR1 is MNHNS and CDR2 is SASEGT. The CDR3 sequence is 16 residues long. This CDR3 reads CASSGTGIFSGNTIYF. CDR3 nucleotides: TGTGCCAGCAGTGGGACAGGCATTTTCTCTGGAAACACCATATATTTT.

The chain couples TRBV7-8 to TRBJ1-1; 7 bases are shared with TRBD1. CDR3 length equals 16 residues. Trimming removed 4 bases from V and 0 bases from J; junction bases left unmatched: 8. Germline CDR1 SGHVS, CDR2 FQNEAQ. The CDR3 here is CASSYIGDSLNTEAFF. CDR3 nucleotide sequence: TGTGCCAGCAGCTATATAGGGGACAGCCTGAACACTGAAGCTTTCTTT.

The chain combines TRBV10-3 with TRBJ1-4; possible D gene TRBD1, 6 bases. The CDR3 consists of 10 residues. V lost 11 bases, J lost 8 bases, and 9 bases lay in between. Looked up from germline, CDR1 is ENHRY and CDR2 is SYGVKD. In nucleotides, the CDR3 is TGTGCCGCCGGGACAGAAAAACTGTTTTTT. Its protein product is CAAGTEKLFF.

V gene TRBV5-4 combines with J gene TRBJ1-3, with D tentatively TRBD1 (6 bases). The CDR3 runs to 16 residues. With 2 bases removed from V and 2 bases from J, the gap between germline ends came to 14 bases. Per germline, CDR1 SGHNT and CDR2 YYREEE (reference sequence). The CDR3 is CASSFSQGMTGNTIYF. DNA for the CDR3: TGTGCCAGCAGCTTTTCGCAGGGGATGACTGGAAACACCATATATTTT.

V usage is TRBV6-6 and J usage is TRBJ1-5; tentatively, D is TRBD1 (5 bases). The CDR3 covers 11 residues. The ends were cut back, 6 bases at V and 9 bases at J, with 9 bases in the middle. Germline V lookup: CDR1 MNHNY, CDR2 SVGAGI (reference sequence). CDR3 coding DNA: TGTGCCAGCAGACTCCAGGGGCCCCAGCATTTT. Translation gives CASRLQGPQHF.

This sequence joins TRBV4-2 and TRBJ2-5; D is unresolved. V shed 4 bases and J shed 5 bases, with 11 bases lying between them. In germline, CDR1 is LGHNA, CDR2 YNFKEQ. This CDR3 has 13 amino acids. In DNA, the CDR3 is TGTGCCAGCAGCCGTCCGGGTGCGGAGACCCAGTACTTC. Translation: CASSRPGAETQYF.

The chain joins TRBV5-1 to TRBJ2-1, with TRBD2 matching over 10 bases. Trimming removed 0 bases from V and 3 bases from J; junction bases left unmatched: 0. In germline, CDR1 is SGHRS, CDR2 YFSETQ. CDR3 length: 15 amino acids. CDR3 in amino acids: CASSLVAGGYNEQFF. The CDR3 nucleotides read TGCGCCAGCAGCTTGGTAGCGGGGGGCTACAATGAGCAGTTCTTC. The whole variable domain, filled in from reference TRBV5-1 and TRBJ2-1, reads KAGVTQTPRYLIKTRGQQVTLSCSPISGHRSVSWYQQTPGQGLQFLFEYFSETQRNKGNFPGRFSGRQFSNSRSEMNVSTLELGDSALYLCASSLVAGGYNEQFFGPGTRLTVL.

The V and J genes are TRBV9 and TRBJ1-3, with 7 bases identical to TRBD1. The CDR3 is made up of 17 amino acids. The germline gives CDR1 SGDLS, CDR2 YYNGEE. The J segment lost 1 base and the V segment lost 4 bases, leaving 11 bases of the junction unmatched. CDR3 loop: CASSPRGDDWSGNTIYF. DNA for the CDR3: TGTGCCAGCAGCCCCAGGGGGGATGATTGGTCTGGAAACACCATATATTTT. Full variable domain (outside the CDR3, taken from reference TRBV9 and TRBJ1-3): DSGVTQTPKHLITATGQRVTLRCSPRSGDLSVYWYQQSLDQGLQFLIQYYNGEERAKGNILERFSAQQFPDLHSELNLSSLELGDSALYFCASSPRGDDWSGNTIYFGEGSWLTVV.

The chain links TRBV6-4 to TRBJ1-2; TRBD1 matches at 7 bases. V lost 1 base, J lost 5 bases, and 7 bases stayed unmatched. The V gene's germline CDR1 is MRHNA and CDR2 SNTAGT. The CDR3 length is 15 residues. CDR3 sequence (DNA): TGTGCCAGCAGTGACTTTCCCGGGACAGCTTATGGCTACACCTTC. Translated, it gives CASSDFPGTAYGYTF.

The chain is built from TRBV7-8 and TRBJ2-6; 8 positions agree with TRBD1. This CDR3 has 18 amino acids. In germline, CDR1 is SGHVS, CDR2 FQNEAQ. Trimming at V came to 1 base and at J to 4 bases, leaving 9 bases not matched to a gene. CDR3: CASSLDRGIIGGANVLTF. Here the CDR3 DNA reads TGTGCCAGCAGCTTAGACAGGGGGATAATCGGAGGGGCCAACGTCCTGACTTTC.